These 18 T cell receptor beta chains came from one sample sequenced in a study of blood T cell repertoires in COVID-19. Libraries were prepared by immunoSEQ multiplex PCR; TCRdb keeps only in-frame clonotypes and omits some of them. The table shows 300,000 to 450,000 clones, with around nine tenths occurring only once. Sequences were obtained from PBMCs or T cells enriched from blood (not recorded which). These TCRs come from a woman in her thirties who had been exposed to COVID-19.

The V call is TRBV19, the J call TRBJ2-7, with 7 bases identical to TRBD2. This CDR3 spans 13 amino acids. V trimming: 6 bases; J trimming: 2 bases; junction bases outside the gene matches: 4. Germline loops: CDR1 LNHDA, CDR2 SQIVND (reference sequence). The CDR3 sequence is CASRREVPYEQYF. The CDR3 DNA follows: TGTGCCAGTAGACGGGAGGTACCCTACGAGCAGTACTTC.

This clone was seen repeatedly, ten times or more. V is TRBV10-3 and J is TRBJ2-1; perhaps TRBD2 as D (5 bases). CDR1 is ENHRY, CDR2 SYGVKD, per germline. The CDR3 totals 12 residues. V was shortened by 10 bases and J by 10 bases, with 17 bases between the two germline ends. CDR3: CATLGTRAEQFF. The CDR3 DNA reads TGTGCCACCTTGGGCACGAGGGCCGAGCAGTTCTTC.

The chain is built from TRBV27 and TRBJ2-3; 9 bases line up with TRBD2. This CDR3 contains 15 residues. CDR1 is MNHEY, CDR2 SMNVEV, per germline (reference sequence). After removal of 3 bases from V and 1 base from J, the junction contained 2 bases not matched to a gene. The CDR3 sequence is CASSFRTSGTDTQYF. CDR3 bases: TGTGCCAGCAGTTTCCGGACTAGCGGCACAGATACGCAGTATTTT.

The gene calls are TRBV5-5 and TRBJ1-1, with TRBD1 as a possible D gene (6 bases). CDR1 is SGHKS, CDR2 YYEKEE, per germline (reference sequence). The CDR3 sequence is 13 residues long. V lost 2 bases and J lost 3, with 8 bases in between. CDR3 nucleotides: TGTGCCAGCAGCTTTCCAGGGGACACTGAAGCTTTCTTT. The encoded protein is CASSFPGDTEAFF.

V is TRBV7-6 and J is TRBJ1-3, with D possibly TRBD1 on 5 matching bases. Germline assignment: CDR1 SGHVS and CDR2 FNYEAQ. Trimming shortened V by 1 base and J by 0 bases, and 13 bases separated the two germline ends. This CDR3 comprises 17 residues. The DNA of the CDR3 is TGTGCCAGCAGCTTAGATGGGGCCTCTCGCTCTGGAAACACCATATATTTT. Translation gives CASSLDGASRSGNTIYF.

V usage is TRBV5-1 and J usage is TRBJ2-1; TRBD2 matches at 9 bases. With V trimmed by 0 bases and J by 9 bases, 10 bases remained unmatched. CDR1 is SGHRS, CDR2 YFSETQ, per germline. The CDR3 totals 16 residues. The CDR3 protein is CASSLGLAGVLSEQFF. In DNA, the CDR3 is TGCGCCAGCAGCTTGGGGTTAGCGGGAGTATTAAGTGAGCAGTTCTTC.

The rearrangement links TRBV19 to TRBJ1-1; 7 bases align to TRBD1. The CDR3 has 14 residues. CDR1 and CDR2 from the germline V gene are LNHDA and SQIVND (reference sequence). Trimming at V came to 5 bases and at J to 1 base, leaving 4 bases not matched to a gene. The CDR3 DNA reads as TGTGCCAGTAGTGTCGGGGACAGGAACACTGAAGCTTTCTTT. This codes for CASSVGDRNTEAFF.

The V gene is TRBV7-4, the J gene TRBJ2-5; 9 bases align to TRBD1. CDR3 length equals 21 residues. Germline CDR1 SGHVT, CDR2 SQSDAQ. J gave up 1 base and V 5 bases, and 23 bases lay outside the gene matches. The chain's CDR3 is CASSHTLWRKGDRAFQETQYF. CDR3 sequence (DNA): TGTGCCAGCAGCCATACACTGTGGAGGAAAGGGGACAGGGCCTTCCAAGAGACCCAGTACTTC. The variable domain in full, with the rest retrieved from reference TRBV7-4 and TRBJ2-5, is GAGVSQSPRYKVAKRGRDVALRCDSISGHVTLYWYRQTLGQGSEVLTYSQSDAQRDKSGRPSGRFSAERPERSVSTLKIQRTEQGDSAVYLCASSHTLWRKGDRAFQETQYFGPGTRLLVL.

The chain has TRBV2 and TRBJ2-7, with 7 bases that match TRBD1. The length of the CDR3 is 12 residues. Trimming cost V 8 bases and J 3 bases; bases outside gene matches: 4. Germline V gene data show CDR1 as SNHLY and CDR2 as FYNNEI. The CDR3: CASPGQIYEQYF. The CDR3 DNA reads as TGTGCCAGCCCGGGACAGATCTACGAGCAGTACTTC. Complete variable domain (other parts from reference TRBV2 and TRBJ2-7): EPEVTQTPSHQVTQMGQEVILRCVPISNHLYFYWYRQILGQKVEFLVSFYNNEISEKSEIFDDQFSVERPDGSNFTLKIRSTKLEDSAMYFCASPGQIYEQYFGPGTRLTVT.

This sequence joins TRBV6-5 and TRBJ2-7, with a weak D call TRBD1 (5 bases). The germline V gene has CDR1 MNHEY and CDR2 SVGAGI. Trimming took off 0 bases at V and 7 bases at J, with 10 bases between the two ends. The CDR3 runs to 13 residues. The CDR3 loop reads CASSYSQDTEQYF. For the CDR3, the DNA is TGTGCCAGCAGTTACTCCCAGGACACAGAGCAGTACTTC.

CDR3 bases: TGTGCCAGCAGCGTGACTATCGGCCATGAGCAGTTCTTC. Translation gives CASSVTIGHEQFF. The chain carries TRBV7-3 and TRBJ2-1; weak D call: TRBD2 (5 bases). Trimming removed 5 bases from V and 8 bases from J, with 13 bases in between. The germline V gene encodes CDR1 SGHTA and CDR2 FQGTGA. This CDR3 has 13 amino acids.

This rearrangement joins TRBV25-1 to TRBJ2-2; D is undetermined. CDR1 is MGHDK, CDR2 SYGVNS, per germline. V was shortened by 2 bases and J by 3 bases, with 13 bases between the two germline ends. The CDR3 is made up of 16 amino acids. Here the CDR3 reads CASSEEVRLDTGELFF. CDR3 DNA sequence: TGTGCCAGCAGTGAAGAGGTGCGTCTGGACACCGGGGAGCTGTTTTTT. The complete variable domain, with remaining parts taken from reference TRBV25-1 and TRBJ2-2, reads EADIYQTPRYLVIGTGKKITLECSQTMGHDKMYWYQQDPGMELHLIHYSYGVNSTEKGDLSSESTVSRIRTEHFPLTLESARPSHTSQYLCASSEEVRLDTGELFFGEGSRLTVL.

The chain uses TRBV12-3 or TRBV12-4 and TRBJ1-2; 7 bases map to TRBD1. With V trimmed by 5 bases and J by 8 bases, 8 bases remained unmatched. CDR3 length equals 13 residues. In DNA form, the CDR3 reads TGTGCCAGCAGTCTCCGACAGGGTGGCGGCTACACCTTC. Translated: CASSLRQGGGYTF.

A word on this clone: The junction does not match germline at one end; this may be a read error. Different DNA sequences within this sample yield the same CDR3. The chain has TRBV18 and TRBJ1-1; 8 nucleotides line up with TRBD1. The CDR3 is 13 residues long. Germline loops: CDR1 KGHSH, CDR2 LQKENI. CDR3 sequence reads: CASSPQGDTEAFF. Here the CDR3 DNA reads TGTGCCAGCTCCCCACAGGGGGACACTGAAGCTTTCTTT.

V usage is TRBV6-5 and J usage is TRBJ2-5, with TRBD2 matching over 11 bases. Germline loops: CDR1 MNHEY, CDR2 SVGAGI. CDR3 length: 15 residues. With 2 bases clipped from V and 1 base from J, the junction kept 0 bases outside the gene matches. The CDR3 DNA is TGTGCCAGCAGTTACCTAGCGGGGGGCCAAGAGACCCAGTACTTC. The encoded protein is CASSYLAGGQETQYF.

The rearrangement joins TRBV6-6 to TRBJ2-2; D remains ambiguous. This CDR3 has 16 residues. V lost 5 bases to trimming and J lost 0 bases, with 13 bases between them. Germline assignment: CDR1 MNHNY and CDR2 SVGAGI (reference sequence). For the CDR3, the DNA is TGTGCCAGCAGTCGAATGGCGGCGGCGAACACCGGGGAGCTGTTTTTT. It encodes CASSRMAAANTGELFF.

The sample holds one count of this clone. The J gene is TRBJ2-1, the V gene TRBV5-1; D is undetermined. V gave up 6 bases and J gave up 4 bases, with 20 bases separating them. CDR3 length: 16 residues. CDR1 is SGHRS and CDR2 is YFSETQ in the germline V gene. CDR3 loop: CASNLQSRSNYNEQFF. The CDR3 DNA sequence: TGCGCCAGCAACCTTCAGTCCCGAAGTAATTACAATGAGCAGTTCTTC.

This clone was counted between two and nine times. The chain links TRBV11-3 to TRBJ1-2, with D maybe TRBD1 (5 bases). The germline V gene has CDR1 SGHNT and CDR2 YENEEA. The CDR3 covers 16 residues. Trimming pared 5 bases from V and 3 bases from J, leaving 19 bases between. Written as DNA, the CDR3 is TGTGCCAGCAGCCCCAGACTTGGGACGGGGGACTATGGCTACACCTTC. The encoded protein is CASSPRLGTGDYGYTF.